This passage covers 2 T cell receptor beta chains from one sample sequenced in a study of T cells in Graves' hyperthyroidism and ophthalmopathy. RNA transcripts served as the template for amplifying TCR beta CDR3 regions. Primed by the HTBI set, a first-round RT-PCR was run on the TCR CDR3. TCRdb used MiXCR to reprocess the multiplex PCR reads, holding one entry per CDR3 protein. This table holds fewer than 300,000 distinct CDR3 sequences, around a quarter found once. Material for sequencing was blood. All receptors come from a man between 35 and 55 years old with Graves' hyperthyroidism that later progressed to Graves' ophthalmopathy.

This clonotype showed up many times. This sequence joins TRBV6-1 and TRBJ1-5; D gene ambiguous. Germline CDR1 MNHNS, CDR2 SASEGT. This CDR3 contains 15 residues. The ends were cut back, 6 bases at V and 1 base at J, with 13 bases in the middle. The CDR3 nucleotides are TGTGCCAGCAGCCCACGACATGTAAGCAATCAGCCCCAGCATTTT. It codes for CASSPRHVSNQPQHF.

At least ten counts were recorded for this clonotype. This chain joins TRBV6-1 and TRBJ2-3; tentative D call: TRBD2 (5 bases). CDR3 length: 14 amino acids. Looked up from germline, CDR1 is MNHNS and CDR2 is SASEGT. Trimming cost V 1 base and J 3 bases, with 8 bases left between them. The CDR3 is CASSEGLATDTQYF. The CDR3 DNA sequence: TGTGCCAGCAGTGAAGGGCTAGCAACAGATACGCAGTATTTT.